This paragraph covers one T cell receptor (beta chain) sequence. The specificity of this receptor is unknown. Base qualities are not recorded, but no much larger clone differs from it by a single base. The cohort was made up of around 720 healthy bone marrow donors. Cohort members were all nominally healthy when sampled, although unrecorded immune exposures were likely present. The donor was CMV seronegative and belonged to the group of 352 seronegative cohort members. A peripheral blood sample was collected from each donor, and TCR beta sequencing was performed on peripheral blood mononuclear cells. The Qiagen DNeasy Blood Extraction Kit was used to extract genomic DNA from the blood cell samples. V is shortened by 4 bases, J by 7 bases, and the region joining them spans 20 bases. For CDR1 and CDR2, the germline V gene lists SGHRS and YFSETQ. Including the terminal cysteine and phenylalanine, the CDR3 comprises 16 residues. The sequence is cut down to CDR3 DNA, 48 bases in frame from base 1.

These data are taken from a study of cytomegalovirus exposure and HLA in healthy donors (TCRdb year 2017). Study-wide context: An earlier analysis of several hundred of the donors reported roughly 300 Gb of sequence data and 95 million to 130 million unique TCR beta sequences obtained from some 200 million T cells. In the later analysis, no new phenotypic data were used to find candidate immune exposures; instead, reliance was placed on TCR beta sequences and their occurrence across donors. The number of donors typed differed by locus, with roughly 620-640 for A, B, C, DRB1 and DQB1, 522 for DQA1, 600 to 610 for DPA1, and some 440 for DPB1. An earlier analysis of 587 of the donors used high-throughput TCR beta sequencing to judge whether each TCR beta V gene segment behaved as functional or pseudogenic. Across 398 genotyped donors of the cohort, an average of roughly 200,000 unique TCR beta nucleotide sequences per donor were sequenced, and roughly a sixth of those sequences were non-productive. Among the 398 genotyped donors, around 81% belonged to the genetic ancestry cluster associated with self-reported Caucasian donors. About 280 gigabases of sequencing data and roughly 81 million unique TCR sequences made up an early release that covered about 640 HLA-typed donors. HLA typing included class I and class II loci at four-digit resolution. A later genetic analysis took genome-wide SNP genotypes for 398 of the 666 donors and used that subset as a discovery cohort. Donor age, sex, ethnicity and CMV serostatus were collected together with the repertoire data. Using immunosequencing, the study profiled T cell repertoires from about 610 subjects and related those repertoires to cytomegalovirus serostatus. To predict cytomegalovirus infection status, the study brought together high-throughput TCR immunosequencing, statistical association of individual TCRs with disease status, and machine learning. A later analysis re-examined previously published TCR beta repertoires from just over 650 donors and added high-resolution HLA genotyping to investigate patterns of TCR occurrence. The aim of the study was to test whether cataloging public T cell receptors could identify signatures of past pathogen exposure. Four or five DR-DQ haplotypes were handled as single units for association and clustering because linkage in the cohort was strong. Every repertoire in the discovery cohort had been generated on one and the same sequencing platform. In addition to the first cohort of 500 to 850 subjects, a separate validation cohort of 120 different subjects was used. Overall study outcomes, separate from this receptor: An earlier analysis of around 540 of the donors showed that most TCR beta V segments appeared in productive rearrangements either about 90% or about 30% of the time, which broadly matched IMGT annotations. Because some donors lacked HLA typing at each locus, the association tests relied only on the typed subset. A later analysis associated about 17,000 TCR beta sequences with specific HLA alleles at a false discovery rate of 0.05. The earlier analysis of 587 of the donors excluded around 17 rarely observed V segments, including chromosome 9 orphons, because counts were too low. In a later genetic analysis, fewer N-insertions in productive TCRs were reported among donors in an Asian-associated ancestry cluster than the roughly 640-donor mean. The authors suggested that the approach could potentially be extended to other disease states and immunological phenotypes. Across donors, most TCR sequences were observed very rarely, whereas some public TCRs were present in many individuals. In the study, 150 to 200 TCR beta chains were listed as associated with cytomegalovirus. CMV serostatus was the only immune exposure information available for the cohort. The cohort was sequenced for TCR beta chains only, and without alpha or paired-chain data the features that could be detected were limited. A later genetic analysis associated a missense DCLRE1C variant with V-gene and J-gene trimming of TCR beta chains, and an independent cohort replicated the association. The classifier was reported to diagnose cytomegalovirus status with high specificity and sensitivity in both the original and validation cohorts. In a later analysis, TCR association rates were found to vary across HLA loci, with the most associated TCRs seen for DRB1 alleles and the fewest for HLA-C alleles. A group of highly shared sequence variants was considered likely to be a technical artifact of the sequencing pipeline. Assigning TCR associations to individual alleles was difficult when HLA alleles, especially DR and DQ, strongly co-occurred. A later analysis found that most CMV-associated TCR beta chains appeared HLA-restricted, with HLA associations seemingly driven largely by CMV exposure. A later analysis reported that several top co-occurrence clusters appeared linked to parvovirus B19, influenza, CMV and Epstein-Barr virus. A further reported finding was that TCR beta sequences accurately predicted the HLA-A and HLA-B alleles for most subjects in the first cohort. A few of the identified cytomegalovirus-associated TCR beta chains were confirmed in vitro to be specific for cytomegalovirus antigens. The presence/absence analyses assumed that sequencing depth was roughly uniform across donors, and that assumption may not be true. In a later analysis, HLA-associated TCR beta chains were found to be more clonally expanded and to have lower generation probabilities than equally common non-associated chains. Linkage disequilibrium might explain the correlated functional status among segregating V segments, but an unknown experimental factor could not be excluded. Because the 87-base-pair reads could not distinguish some IMGT-functional V segments, including TRBV6-2 and TRBV6-3, those segments were excluded.

The library was made by the immunoSEQ multiplex PCR assay. For the multiplex PCR, a mixture combining 60 forward primers for TCR Vbeta segments and 13 reverse primers for TCR Jbeta segments was used. Amplification of the CDR3 region of rearranged TCR beta genes was performed with a multiplex PCR assay on genomic DNA. Amplified TCR beta libraries were sequenced as 87-base-pair reads on the Illumina HiSeq System. As for the authors' bioinformatics: Across the 500 to 850 repertoires, a later analysis counted tens of millions of unique TCR beta chains, 9 million to 14 million of which were shared by at least two donors. Raw reads were error-corrected and collapsed into unique sequences with a nearest-neighbor algorithm that merged closely related sequences to remove PCR and sequencing errors. CDR3 sequences were aligned to IMGT reference sequences to assign V, D and J gene segments. For a sequence to be retained, a match of at least six nucleotides was required to both a V gene segment and a J gene segment. Rearrangements were classified as productive when the CDR3 lacked stop codons and remained in frame with V and J, and all other rearrangements were classified as non-productive. Following IMGT convention, CDR3 was defined as the stretch from the second conserved V-encoded cysteine up to the conserved J-encoded phenylalanine. The earlier analysis of about 530 of the donors excluded any sequence lacking an unambiguous match to a single V gene segment. In an earlier analysis of 587 of the donors, a V segment was called functional when productive rearrangements were above 56.7%, and segregating when the standard deviation between donors exceeded 5%. A statistical classification framework was built to diagnose cytomegalovirus status from the catalog of TCR beta chain sequences. In a later analysis, V and J genes were assigned by comparing TCR nucleotide sequences against IMGT/GENE-DB human TR gene sequences. A later analysis assigned CDR3 sequences and most-parsimonious VDJ recombination scenarios with the TCRdist pipeline. In a later analysis, each TCR beta chain was defined by its CDR3 amino acid sequence together with its V-gene family, and reads without a unique V-gene family were excluded. A later analysis removed 592 highly shared, low-generation-probability nucleotide sequences to deal with suspected cross-contamination and a sequencing artifact. For each public chain, a later analysis derived a clonal expansion index from normalized ranks of inferred template counts within each repertoire. In a later analysis, generation probabilities were computed with a VDJ recombination model fitted to out-of-frame rearrangements, and the resulting probabilities were checked against IGoR. Hypergeometric tests were used in a later analysis to score TCR-TCR, TCR-HLA and TCR-CMV co-occurrence, with a repertoire-size bias correction applied to the TCR pairs. A later analysis estimated false discovery rates by permuting HLA or CMV assignments 20 times. A later analysis grouped co-occurring TCRs with DBSCAN, adding TCRdist sequence similarity when clustering within HLA-allele-positive subsets. For co-occurrence clustering, repertoires with fewer than 30,000 or more than 120,000 public chains were excluded, along with roughly 5 repertoires with anomalous nucleotide sharing. Entries here come from immuneACCESS through TCRdb and include only in-frame sequences with V and J called. Some clones fail to appear in such tables; in the studies checked, an unresolved V gene covers under half of the shortfall, and the cause of the remainder is unknown. The DNA gave D and trimming, while V, J and clone size come from that table. This sample lists under 200,000 clones; around 62% were detected once. The leading ten clones occupy roughly 2.9% of the sample.

Sequencing was done on a sample of PBMCs. The chain uses TRBV5-1 and TRBJ2-2; no D gene call is confident. This receptor was taken from a middle-aged man in good health and CMV-seronegative. DNA sequence: TGCGCCAGCAGCCCGGCAGGCCGTCGGTCCCACGGGGAGCTGTTTTTT. This encodes CASSPAGRRSHGELFF. The full variable domain, completed from the reference TRBV5-1 and TRBJ2-2 proteins outside the CDR3, reads KAGVTQTPRYLIKTRGQQVTLSCSPISGHRSVSWYQQTPGQGLQFLFEYFSETQRNKGNFPGRFSGRQFSNSRSEMNVSTLELGDSALYLCASSPAGRRSHGELFFGEGSRLTVL.